One sample yielded the 15 T cell receptor beta chains listed below, sequenced in a study of regulatory T cells in long-lasting Graves disease. Time point denoted: newly diagnosed GD, antithyroid drugs for less than 3 months. The TCR library was prepared using RNA isolated from PBMCs. TCR beta libraries were built with iRepertoire HTBI primers and Arm-PCR of CDR3 regions. TCRdb reprocessed the multiplex PCR reads via MiXCR and lists one record per CDR3 protein. Here the sample spans about 460,000 distinct CDR3 sequences, less than 15% being singletons. The same specimen was also included in a second study, on T cells in Graves' hyperthyroidism and ophthalmopathy.

Sequenced material: peripheral blood mononuclear cells (PBMCs), taken at new diagnosis, from a patient treated with antithyroid drugs. The receptor set was obtained from a woman in her fifties or sixties with Graves disease.

In this sample, this clonotype turned up a few times. The CDR3 here is CASRPQQGIRESGELFF. The DNA of the CDR3 is TGCGCCAGCAGACCCCAACAGGGAATCCGCGAGTCCGGGGAGCTGTTTTTT. The gene calls are TRBV5-1 and TRBJ2-2; TRBD1 might be the D (6 bases). The CDR3 covers 17 residues. V shed 5 bases and J shed 6 bases, with 23 bases lying between them. Germline CDR1 and CDR2: SGHRS and YFSETQ.

The chain has TRBV6-1 and TRBJ2-3; TRBD2 matches 8 bases. The V gene's germline CDR1 is MNHNS and CDR2 SASEGT. This CDR3 has 13 amino acids. V lost 8 bases and J lost 3; bases outside the gene matches: 4. The CDR3 here is CASAGLVTDTQYF. The CDR3 DNA is TGTGCCAGCGCGGGACTAGTAACAGATACGCAGTATTTT.

This sequence joins TRBV19 and TRBJ1-1; TRBD1 matches 8 bases. The CDR3 loop spans 13 amino acids. Germline CDR1 and CDR2: LNHDA and SQIVND (reference sequence). V trimming: 9 bases; J trimming: 0 bases; junction bases outside the gene matches: 3. CDR3 in amino acids: CASEGQVNTEAFF. CDR3 coding DNA: TGTGCCAGCGAGGGACAGGTGAACACTGAAGCTTTCTTT.

This clonotype was observed many times. The rearrangement links TRBV2 to TRBJ1-5; D is possibly TRBD1 (5 bases). Trimming took 4 bases from V and 1 from J, leaving 11 bases between them. CDR3 length: 15 amino acids. In germline, CDR1 is SNHLY, CDR2 FYNNEI. The DNA for the CDR3 is TGTGCCAGCAGTGCGGCCAGGGACAGCAATCAGCCCCAGCATTTT. This translates into CASSAARDSNQPQHF.

The rearrangement links TRBV10-3 to TRBJ2-2, with 10 bases fitting TRBD1. Germline V CDR1 and CDR2: ENHRY, SYGVKD. This CDR3 has 18 residues. The junction had 14 bases not matched to a gene; V was cut back by 7 bases and J by 3 bases. This CDR3 reads CAIKRTWTGGRDTGELFF. The CDR3 DNA follows: TGTGCCATCAAACGCACTTGGACAGGGGGTAGGGACACCGGGGAGCTGTTTTTT.

Ten or more counts support this clonotype. The CDR3 sequence: CASTTGAGGAGTDTQYF. The CDR3 DNA sequence: TGTGCCAGCACGACCGGCGCAGGCGGGGCAGGCACAGATACGCAGTATTTT. This chain joins TRBV6-1 and TRBJ2-3; D possibly corresponds to TRBD2 (6 bases). CDR3 length equals 17 residues. Trimming took off 7 bases at V and 1 base at J, with 21 bases between the two ends. The germline V gene encodes CDR1 MNHNS and CDR2 SASEGT.

This chain joins TRBV18 and TRBJ2-2; D is undetermined. The CDR3 loop spans 13 amino acids. V was trimmed by 6 bases and J by 9 bases, leaving 14 bases between them. Germline-derived CDR1 and CDR2 are KGHSH and LQKENI. CDR3 DNA: TGTGCCAGCTCGGGCAACAGAGACCGGGAGCTGTTTTTT. Translation: CASSGNRDRELFF.

The rearrangement joins TRBV18 to TRBJ2-2, with 15 bases aligning to TRBD2. The V gene's germline CDR1 is KGHSH and CDR2 LQKENI. J was trimmed by 2 bases and V by 3 bases; bases with no gene match: 4. CDR3 length equals 18 residues. The CDR3 DNA sequence: TGTGCCAGCTCACCCCGGACTAGCGGGAGGGCAAACACCGGGGAGCTGTTTTTT. It is translated as CASSPRTSGRANTGELFF.

The chain joins TRBV20-1 to TRBJ2-3; 11 nucleotides agree with TRBD1. V trimming: 4 bases; J trimming: 1 base; junction bases outside the gene matches: 13. Germline CDR1 is DFQATT and CDR2 is SNEGSKA (reference sequence). This CDR3 has 18 amino acids. CDR3 region: CSATRRTGGAYGTDTQYF. The CDR3 bases are TGCAGTGCTACCCGGAGGACAGGGGGCGCTTACGGCACAGATACGCAGTATTTT.

In its sample, this clonotype was seen a few times. The gene calls are TRBV19 and TRBJ1-5; D is uncertain. Looked up from germline, CDR1 is LNHDA and CDR2 is SQIVND (reference sequence). The CDR3 has 15 residues. V lost 2 bases and J lost 0, with 8 bases in between. The CDR3, as DNA: TGTGCCAGTAGTATAATTTCTAGTAGCAATCAGCCCCAGCATTTT. This sequence encodes CASSIISSSNQPQHF. The full variable domain, its missing parts supplied by reference TRBV19 and TRBJ1-5, is DGGITQSPKYLFRKEGQNVTLSCEQNLNHDAMYWYRQDPGQGLRLIYYSQIVNDFQKGDIAEGYSVSREKKESFPLTVTSAQKNPTAFYLCASSIISSSNQPQHFGDGTRLSIL.

This sequence joins TRBV19 and TRBJ2-4; 8 bases map to TRBD1. Per germline, CDR1 LNHDA and CDR2 SQIVND (reference sequence). The CDR3 is made up of 17 amino acids. J lost 0 bases, V lost 6 bases, and 10 bases had no gene match. CDR3 loop: CASRDRAGALAKNIQYF. CDR3 bases: TGTGCCAGTAGGGACAGGGCAGGAGCCCTAGCCAAAAACATTCAGTACTTC. The variable domain in full, completed from reference TRBV19 and TRBJ2-4, reads DGGITQSPKYLFRKEGQNVTLSCEQNLNHDAMYWYRQDPGQGLRLIYYSQIVNDFQKGDIAEGYSVSREKKESFPLTVTSAQKNPTAFYLCASRDRAGALAKNIQYFGAGTRLSVL.

This clonotype was found a few times. This chain joins TRBV30 and TRBJ2-7, with D perhaps matching TRBD1 (6 bases). This CDR3 spans 14 amino acids. CDR1 and CDR2 from the germline V gene are GTSNPN and SVGIG (reference sequence). Trimming cost V 0 bases and J 5 bases, with 14 bases left between them. The CDR3 sequence: CAWSVAEGVDEQYF. CDR3 DNA sequence: TGTGCCTGGAGTGTCGCCGAGGGGGTTGACGAGCAGTACTTC. The complete variable domain, with remaining parts taken from reference TRBV30 and TRBJ2-7, reads SQTIHQWPATLVQPVGSPLSLECTVEGTSNPNLYWYRQAAGRGLQLLFYSVGIGQISSEVPQNLSASRPQDRQFILSSKKLLLSDSGFYLCAWSVAEGVDEQYFGPGTRLTVT.

In its sample, this clonotype was seen many times. This sequence joins TRBV5-5 and TRBJ2-1; TRBD2 might be the D (6 bases). From germline, CDR1 is SGHKS and CDR2 YYEKEE (reference sequence). The CDR3 runs 15 residues. V lost 6 bases and J lost 4, with 17 bases in between. CDR3 residues: CASTRAGGKYNEQFF. CDR3 coding DNA: TGTGCCAGCACTCGAGCGGGCGGAAAGTACAATGAGCAGTTCTTC.

This clonotype came up many times. The chain employs TRBV10-3 and TRBJ2-5; D uncertain. Trimming stripped 3 bases from V and 0 bases from J, with 5 bases between. This CDR3 is built from 13 residues. Germline V CDR1 and CDR2: ENHRY, SYGVKD. The CDR3 region has the DNA TGTGCCATCAGTGACGGGTACCAAGAGACCCAGTACTTC. Its translation is CAISDGYQETQYF.

This clonotype showed up many times. The chain uses TRBV4-2 and TRBJ2-3; the match to TRBD1 covers 7 bases. Germline lookup yields CDR1 LGHNA and CDR2 YNFKEQ. V trimming: 4 bases; J trimming: 4 bases; junction bases outside the gene matches: 11. The CDR3 is 16 residues long. CDR3 DNA: TGTGCCAGCAGCCCGCAGCACAGGGGAGCGGCAGATACGCAGTATTTT. Amino acids: CASSPQHRGAADTQYF.